The 27 T cell receptor beta chains listed next were all sequenced from one sample in a study of T cells in Graves' hyperthyroidism and ophthalmopathy. TCR beta CDR3 regions were amplified from RNA transcripts. An initial round of RT-PCR targeting the TCR CDR3 relied on the HTBI primer set. MiXCR, run by TCRdb on the multiplex PCR reads, gives a single entry per CDR3 protein. The profile shows hundreds of thousands of distinct CDR3 sequences, over 35% of them singletons. The sequencing input was blood. These receptors were obtained from a man aged 18-30 years with Graves' hyperthyroidism.

J is TRBJ2-7 and V is TRBV5-6; no definite D call. The V gene lost 5 bases and the J gene lost 3 bases, with 18 bases spanning the gap. CDR3 length: 15 amino acids. CDR1 is SGHDT, CDR2 YYEEEE, per germline. CDR3 nucleotide sequence: TGTGCCAGCAGGAGAACCTACAGCGAACTCTACGAGCAGTACTTC. Its translation is CASRRTYSELYEQYF.

This clonotype was detected many times. V and J are TRBV7-9 and TRBJ1-6; 8 positions match TRBD1. The CDR3 runs 14 residues. The V gene's germline CDR1 is SEHNR and CDR2 FQNEAQ (reference sequence). V trimming: 3 bases; J trimming: 9 bases; junction bases outside the gene matches: 4. The CDR3, as DNA: TGTGCCAGCAGCTTCACAGGGGGAGGTTCACCCCTCCACTTT. Amino acid sequence: CASSFTGGGSPLHF. Drawing the rest from reference TRBV7-9 and TRBJ1-6, the complete variable domain is DTGVSQNPRHKITKRGQNVTFRCDPISEHNRLYWYRQTLGQGPEFLTYFQNEAQLEKSRLLSDRFSAERPKGSFSTLEIQRTEQGDSAMYLCASSFTGGGSPLHFGNGTRLTVT.

This clonotype was picked up a small number of times. The chain recombines TRBV5-1 with TRBJ2-2; perhaps TRBD2 as D (5 bases). The ends were cut back, 0 bases at V and 5 bases at J, with 8 bases in the middle. CDR3 size: 14 residues. The germline V gene encodes CDR1 SGHRS and CDR2 YFSETQ. In DNA, the CDR3 is TGCGCCAGCAGCTTGGACTGGAGGACCGGGGAGCTGTTTTTT. Its protein product is CASSLDWRTGELFF.

This clonotype showed up many times. The V call is TRBV24-1, the J call TRBJ2-5; D unresolved. This CDR3 contains 13 residues. Germline V CDR1 and CDR2: KGHDR, SFDVKD. Trimming cost V 7 bases and J 5 bases, with 13 bases left between them. This CDR3 is CATSPDKWETQYF. In DNA, the CDR3 is TGTGCCACCAGCCCGGATAAGTGGGAGACCCAGTACTTC.

To note about this clonotype: An end of the junction differs from the germline gene, which may be a read error. The chain couples TRBV7-9 to TRBJ1-5; weak D call: TRBD1 (5 bases). The germline V gene has CDR1 SEHNR and CDR2 FQNEAQ (reference sequence). This CDR3 is 17 amino acids long. CDR3 sequence: CASSQGSQGKVNQPQHF. The DNA for the CDR3 is TGCGCCAGCAGCCAAGGTAGTCAGGGAAAGGTCAATCAGCCCCAGCATTTT.

The chain joins TRBV9 to TRBJ1-6; no reliable D call. Per germline, CDR1 SGDLS and CDR2 YYNGEE. The CDR3 covers 16 residues. The V and J ends lost 6 bases and 0 bases respectively, with 13 bases between them. CDR3 in DNA: TGTGCCAGCACCGCGGCGCCGCACTCCTATAATTCACCCCTCCACTTT. Amino acids: CASTAAPHSYNSPLHF.

The chain recombines TRBV9 with TRBJ1-2; D is undetermined. Germline CDR1 is SGDLS and CDR2 is YYNGEE. V lost 6 bases to trimming and J lost 5 bases, with 14 bases between them. The CDR3 totals 13 residues. The DNA of the CDR3 is TGTGCCAGCAACGACGGTGCAGTGTATGGCTACACCTTC. Its protein is CASNDGAVYGYTF.

The rearrangement joins TRBV20-1 to TRBJ2-5, with 7 positions matching TRBD2. Losses at the gene ends were 5 bases for V and 2 bases for J; bases not matched to a gene: 8. The CDR3 sequence is 14 residues long. Germline loops: CDR1 DFQATT, CDR2 SNEGSKA (reference sequence). The CDR3 DNA reads as TGCAGTGCTGATTGGTCTAGCGGACAAGAGACCCAGTACTTC. Translating gives CSADWSSGQETQYF.

V and J are TRBV5-4 and TRBJ2-5; D is possibly TRBD1 or TRBD2 (6 bases each). V dropped 1 base and J dropped 5 bases, with 12 bases sitting between them. Germline V CDR1 and CDR2: SGHNT, YYREEE (reference sequence). CDR3 length equals 14 residues. CDR3 sequence: CASSLQGRWETQYF. The DNA for the CDR3 is TGTGCCAGCAGCTTGCAGGGGAGGTGGGAGACCCAGTACTTC.

This clonotype was recorded many times. The J gene is TRBJ2-2, the V gene TRBV20-1; D perhaps matches TRBD1 (6 bases). Between the trimmed V and J ends, which lost 6 bases and 4 bases, there was a span of 12 bases. The germline V gene has CDR1 DFQATT and CDR2 SNEGSKA (reference sequence). The length of the CDR3 is 13 residues. Here the CDR3 reads CSARTESTGELFF. Written as DNA, the CDR3 is TGCAGTGCACGGACAGAGTCCACCGGGGAGCTGTTTTTT.

The chain is built from TRBV20-1 and TRBJ1-4; 9 positions match TRBD1. This CDR3 comprises 14 residues. The J segment lost 6 bases and the V segment lost 4 bases, leaving 6 bases of the junction unmatched. CDR1 is DFQATT and CDR2 is SNEGSKA in the germline V gene (reference sequence). CDR3 sequence (DNA): TGCAGTGCTACGACAGGGGGAGTGGATGAAAAACTGTTTTTT. This codes for CSATTGGVDEKLFF.

Regarding this clonotype: A much larger clone lies a single base off, so this may be a read error. The chain recombines TRBV10-3 with TRBJ1-2; D gene unclear. Deletions cut 6 bases from V and 3 bases from J, with 8 bases between. Germline CDR1 is ENHRY and CDR2 is SYGVKD. The CDR3 is made up of 12 amino acids. This CDR3 reads CAIRTSDYGYTF. DNA of the CDR3: TGTGCCATCAGGACATCGGACTATGGCTACACCTTC.

The chain recombines TRBV29-1 with TRBJ1-3; 8 nucleotides agree with TRBD1. The V gene end was trimmed by 7 bases and the J gene end by 8 bases; junction bases not matched to a gene: 7. The CDR3 is made up of 12 amino acids. Germline V lookup: CDR1 SQVTM, CDR2 ANQGSEA. The CDR3 DNA reads TGCAGCGCTGCCCAGGGGGCGGACACCATATATTTT. It translates to CSAAQGADTIYF.

This clonotype was seen repeatedly, ten times or more. The J gene is TRBJ2-7, the V gene TRBV7-9; 9 nucleotides line up with TRBD1. Germline V gene data show CDR1 as SEHNR and CDR2 as FQNEAQ (reference sequence). The CDR3 length is 14 residues. Trimming removed 4 bases from V and 0 bases from J; junction bases left unmatched: 1. The CDR3 nucleotides read TGTGCCAGCAGCTGGGACAGGGACTCCTACGAGCAGTACTTC. Its protein product is CASSWDRDSYEQYF.

The gene calls are TRBV29-1 and TRBJ1-2, with D possibly being TRBD1 (6 bases). CDR3 size: 12 residues. Germline V gene data show CDR1 as SQVTM and CDR2 as ANQGSEA. V dropped 7 bases and J dropped 6 bases, with 15 bases sitting between them. DNA for the CDR3: TGCAGCGCCGAGGCAGGGGAAGATGGCTACACCTTC. The encoded protein is CSAEAGEDGYTF.

This sequence joins TRBV20-1 and TRBJ2-5; the D is unclear. CDR3 length: 14 amino acids. Germline loops: CDR1 DFQATT, CDR2 SNEGSKA (reference sequence). Trimming cost V 1 base and J 0 bases, with 9 bases left between them. CDR3 bases: TGCAGTGCTAGAGTGGCGGCGTACCAAGAGACCCAGTACTTC. Protein: CSARVAAYQETQYF.

The J gene is TRBJ1-2, the V gene TRBV10-3; D gene uncertain. The CDR3 extends over 11 amino acids. V lost 3 bases to trimming and J lost 8 bases, with 7 bases between them. Germline CDR1 is ENHRY and CDR2 is SYGVKD. CDR3 amino acids: CAISERTGYTF. DNA of the CDR3: TGTGCCATCAGTGAACGGACGGGCTACACCTTC.

The rearrangement uses TRBV7-7 and TRBJ2-7; D gene unclear. Trimming cost V 3 bases and J 3 bases, with 15 bases left between them. This CDR3 is built from 15 residues. In germline, CDR1 is SSHAT, CDR2 FNYEAQ (reference sequence). Written as DNA, the CDR3 is TGTGCCAGCAGCTTTGTCGGGTCAACCCACTACGAGCAGTACTTC. Encoded protein: CASSFVGSTHYEQYF.

This chain uses TRBV20-1 with TRBJ1-5; 7 positions match TRBD1. V gave up 0 bases and J gave up 3 bases; unmatched junction bases: 8. The CDR3 contains 16 residues. The V gene's germline CDR1 is DFQATT and CDR2 SNEGSKA (reference sequence). For the CDR3, the DNA is TGCAGTGCTAGAGATTACAGGGGAGCAGACAATCAGCCCCAGCATTTT. It codes for CSARDYRGADNQPQHF.

This clonotype was observed at least ten times. This rearrangement joins TRBV10-3 to TRBJ2-7, with 12 bases aligning to TRBD2. The germline V gene has CDR1 ENHRY and CDR2 SYGVKD. The length of the CDR3 is 17 residues. Trimming cost V 5 bases and J 6 bases; bases outside gene matches: 14. CDR3 residues: CAISTGLAGLGNLEQYF. CDR3 DNA sequence: TGTGCCATCAGTACAGGACTAGCGGGGTTGGGGAATCTCGAGCAGTACTTC.

This clonotype was seen ten or more times. The rearrangement joins TRBV7-6 to TRBJ1-1; D is unresolved. The CDR3 sequence is 13 residues long. The V gene's germline CDR1 is SGHVS and CDR2 FNYEAQ. V lost 1 base, J lost 3 bases, and 6 bases lay in between. CDR3 sequence (DNA): TGTGCCAGCAGCTTAGGAGGACACACTGAAGCTTTCTTT. Translation gives CASSLGGHTEAFF. The variable domain in full, with the rest retrieved from reference TRBV7-6 and TRBJ1-1, is GAGVSQSPRYKVTKRGQDVALRCDPISGHVSLYWYRQALGQGPEFLTYFNYEAQQDKSGLPNDRFSAERPEGSISTLTIQRTEQRDSAMYRCASSLGGHTEAFFGQGTRLTVV.

This clonotype was detected only a few times. This chain connects TRBV20-1 to TRBJ2-5; weak D call: TRBD1 (6 bases). V was trimmed by 0 bases and J by 5 bases, leaving 19 bases between them. The CDR3 totals 16 residues. Germline assignment: CDR1 DFQATT and CDR2 SNEGSKA (reference sequence). The CDR3 is CSARDHRTVVVETQYF. The CDR3 coding sequence is TGCAGTGCTAGAGATCACCGGACAGTGGTGGTGGAGACCCAGTACTTC.

Note on this clonotype: Being one base from a much bigger clone, this may be a read error. The chain joins TRBV7-9 to TRBJ1-6; D unclear. Germline assignment: CDR1 SEHNR and CDR2 FQNEAQ (reference sequence). The CDR3 has 12 amino acids. The CDR3 loop is CVSSFGSSPLHF. The CDR3 nucleotides are TGTGTCAGCAGCTTTGGGAGTTCACCCCTCCACTTT.

This rearrangement joins TRBV20-1 to TRBJ2-6, with 8 bases identical to TRBD1. Germline CDR1 DFQATT, CDR2 SNEGSKA (reference sequence). The CDR3 is 16 amino acids. The trim removed 5 bases at V and 0 bases at J, leaving 6 bases unmatched. The CDR3 reads CSASDRDTSGANVLTF. Written as DNA, the CDR3 is TGCAGTGCTTCGGACAGGGATACCTCTGGGGCCAACGTCCTGACTTTC.

In this sample, this clonotype turned up many times. The rearrangement links TRBV2 to TRBJ2-5; TRBD1 agrees at 9 bases. V shed 8 bases, J shed 3 bases, and the junction held 10 bases outside the gene matches. There are 15 residues in the CDR3. The germline CDR1 and CDR2 sequences are SNHLY and FYNNEI. The CDR3 region is CASGQDRGSEETQYF. CDR3 sequence (DNA): TGTGCCAGCGGTCAGGACAGGGGATCCGAAGAGACCCAGTACTTC.

Many counts were recorded for this clonotype. The CDR3 DNA sequence: TGTGCCAGCAGTGCACACTCTTGGGCCAGTATGAACACTGAAGCTTTCTTT. It is translated as CASSAHSWASMNTEAFF. This chain joins TRBV25-1 and TRBJ1-1; D is unclear. Trimming took 4 bases from V and 0 from J, leaving 18 bases between them. Germline CDR1 and CDR2: MGHDK and SYGVNS. The CDR3 is 17 amino acids.

Of note for this clonotype: A much larger clone lies a single base off, so this may be a read error. The chain uses TRBV29-1 and TRBJ2-2, with 11 bases that match TRBD2. V dropped 2 bases and J dropped 3; count of bases not matched to a gene: 5. The length of the CDR3 is 16 residues. In germline, CDR1 is SQVTM, CDR2 ANQGSEA. The CDR3 reads CSVELAGGGDTGELFF. CDR3 nucleotide sequence: TGCAGCGTTGAACTAGCGGGAGGAGGGGACACCGGGGAGCTGTTTTTT.